One sample yielded the 19 T cell receptor beta chains listed below, sequenced in a study of regulatory T cells in long-lasting Graves disease. In building TCR beta libraries, iRepertoire HTBI primers were used together with Arm-PCR of CDR3 regions. TCRdb ran MiXCR on the multiplex PCR reads and lists one entry per CDR3 protein. The repertoire holds approximately 400,000 distinct CDR3 sequences, with 20% to 25% as singletons. The time point is: persistent/refractory GD, antithyroid drugs over 5 years with positive TRAb. RNA isolated from PBMCs was used to make the TCR library. The material was peripheral blood mononuclear cells (PBMCs), obtained when the disease was refractory, from a patient treated with antithyroid drugs. All receptors derive from a female donor with Graves disease.

Details on this clonotype: A much bigger clone sits one base away, suggesting this may be a read error. The chain links TRBV6-5 to TRBJ1-5; D may be TRBD1 (6 bases). The CDR3 length is 14 residues. Per the germline V gene, CDR1 is MNHEY and CDR2 is SVGAGI. V was clipped by 4 bases and J by 6 bases, with 13 bases between them. The DNA for the CDR3 is TGTGCCAGCAGTTGCTCGAGGGGGATTCAGCCCCAGCATTTT. This gives the protein CASSCSRGIQPQHF.

This clonotype was recorded at least ten times. V and J are TRBV6-5 and TRBJ2-6; 8 positions agree with TRBD1. The germline V gene has CDR1 MNHEY and CDR2 SVGAGI. V shed 4 bases, J shed 2 bases, and the junction held 7 bases outside the gene matches. The CDR3 runs to 17 residues. CDR3 residues: CASSWTGRTTGANVLTF. CDR3 sequence (DNA): TGTGCCAGCAGTTGGACAGGGCGCACGACTGGGGCCAACGTCCTGACTTTC.

This clonotype was detected ten times or more. This chain links TRBV20-1 with TRBJ2-4; 8 positions agree with TRBD2. Per germline, CDR1 DFQATT and CDR2 SNEGSKA (reference sequence). V lost 5 bases, J lost 7 bases, and 10 bases stayed unmatched. This CDR3 has 14 amino acids. The DNA for the CDR3 is TGCAGTGCTCCCGTCGCGGGAGGTATGAACATTCAGTACTTC. Amino acids: CSAPVAGGMNIQYF.

This clonotype was observed at least ten times. The CDR3 DNA is TGTGCCAGCAGTTCCCTCCTAATCCAGTCGGTGACTAGCGGGAGGGAGACCCAGTACTTC. This encodes CASSSLLIQSVTSGRETQYF. The V and J genes are TRBV12-3 or TRBV12-4 and TRBJ2-5, with 13 bases that match TRBD2. Trimming removed 4 bases from V and 5 bases from J; junction bases left unmatched: 19. The CDR3 is 20 amino acids.

The chain has TRBV7-2 and TRBJ1-1; TRBD1 matches 9 bases. The CDR3 runs to 16 residues. V gave up 7 bases and J gave up 1 base; unmatched junction bases: 10. Germline V gives CDR1 SGHTA, CDR2 FQGNSA. DNA of the CDR3: TGTGCCAGCACCCCCGGGACAGGGTTTGGGAACACTGAAGCTTTCTTT. This sequence encodes CASTPGTGFGNTEAFF.

Concerning this clonotype itself: A read error is likely, as this CDR3 ends without the conserved phenylalanine or tryptophan. The chain joins TRBV10-3 to TRBJ1-2, with D perhaps TRBD1 (5 bases). From germline, CDR1 is ENHRY and CDR2 SYGVKD. The CDR3 consists of 15 residues. V was pared by 0 bases and J by 4 bases, with 12 bases between. The CDR3 sequence is CAISESRDGTYGYTY. The DNA of the CDR3 is TGTGCCATCAGTGAGTCGAGGGACGGTACCTATGGCTACACCTAC.

This clonotype occurred many times. The CDR3 sequence is CASSPEGIGYGYTF. The CDR3 region has the DNA TGCGCCAGCAGCCCGGAGGGTATTGGATATGGCTACACCTTC. The rearrangement uses TRBV5-1 and TRBJ1-2; D call uncertain. Trimming stripped 4 bases from V and 5 bases from J, with 15 bases between. Germline CDR1 reads SGHRS; CDR2 reads YFSETQ. The CDR3 is made up of 14 amino acids.

This clonotype was seen only a few times. The V gene is TRBV12-3 or TRBV12-4, the J gene TRBJ1-1, with 7 bases matching TRBD1. The CDR3 contains 14 residues. Trimming cost V 5 bases and J 7 bases; bases outside gene matches: 10. The CDR3 sequence is CASSRTGTADEAFF. The DNA for the CDR3 is TGTGCCAGCAGTCGAACCGGGACAGCCGATGAAGCTTTCTTT.

This clonotype came up a few times. This rearrangement joins TRBV20-1 to TRBJ2-3; 9 nucleotides match TRBD2. Germline V lookup: CDR1 DFQATT, CDR2 SNEGSKA (reference sequence). The CDR3 is 16 amino acids. Trimming took 3 bases from V and 0 from J; bases not matched to a gene: 7. The CDR3: CSASALSGRSTDTQYF. As DNA, the CDR3 is TGCAGTGCTAGCGCTCTTAGCGGGAGAAGCACAGATACGCAGTATTTT.

The rearrangement uses TRBV18 and TRBJ1-1, with D hard to call. V was pared by 3 bases and J by 0 bases, with 14 bases between. Germline lookup yields CDR1 KGHSH and CDR2 LQKENI. This CDR3 spans 16 amino acids. The CDR3 nucleotides read TGTGCCAGCTCACCGGGGTCAGGCAACATGAACACTGAAGCTTTCTTT. Translating it yields CASSPGSGNMNTEAFF.

The chain joins TRBV27 to TRBJ2-7; weak D call: TRBD1 (6 bases). Trimming stripped 2 bases from V and 4 bases from J, with 15 bases between. The V gene's germline CDR1 is MNHEY and CDR2 SMNVEV (reference sequence). The CDR3 length is 15 residues. This CDR3 reads CASSLKPGTSYEQYF. The CDR3 bases are TGTGCCAGCAGTTTAAAACCCGGGACATCTTACGAGCAGTACTTC.

The gene calls are TRBV29-1 and TRBJ2-1; 11 bases are a match to TRBD2. Trimming removed 1 base from V and 0 bases from J; junction bases left unmatched: 11. The CDR3 totals 19 residues. Germline CDR1 and CDR2: SQVTM and ANQGSEA. The CDR3: CSVEGPGLAEHSSYNEQFF. For the CDR3, the DNA is TGCAGCGTTGAAGGTCCGGGACTAGCGGAACACAGCTCCTACAATGAGCAGTTCTTC.

The chain recombines TRBV24-1 with TRBJ1-3, with D possibly being TRBD1 (5 bases). The CDR3 length is 16 residues. Germline CDR1 KGHDR, CDR2 SFDVKD. Between the trimmed V and J ends, which lost 2 bases and 2 bases, there was a span of 12 bases. DNA of the CDR3: TGTGCCACCAGTGATTGGAACACAGGTCCTGGAAACACCATATATTTT. It is translated as CATSDWNTGPGNTIYF.

The chain employs TRBV19 and TRBJ2-2; 7 nucleotides match TRBD1. CDR1 and CDR2 from the germline V gene are LNHDA and SQIVND (reference sequence). The CDR3 extends over 15 amino acids. V lost 7 bases, J lost 1 base, and 6 bases stayed unmatched. The DNA of the CDR3 is TGTGCCAGTACCACCCGACAGGGGAACACCGGGGAGCTGTTTTTT. It codes for CASTTRQGNTGELFF.

CDR3: CASSPWVGTEAFF. CDR3 sequence (DNA): TGTGCCAGCAGCCCCTGGGTAGGCACTGAAGCTTTCTTT. The chain links TRBV7-3 to TRBJ1-1; D gene ambiguous. CDR1 SGHTA and CDR2 FQGTGA come from the germline V gene. This CDR3 is 13 amino acids long. Trimming left V 5 bases short and J 4 bases short, with 11 bases between. Full variable domain (remainder filled in from reference TRBV7-3 and TRBJ1-1): GAGVSQTPSNKVTEKGKYVELRCDPISGHTALYWYRQSLGQGPEFLIYFQGTGAADDSGLPNDRFFAVRPEGSVSTLKIQRTERGDSAVYLCASSPWVGTEAFFGQGTRLTVV.

This clonotype was seen at least ten times. The rearrangement uses TRBV13 and TRBJ2-7; perhaps TRBD2 as D (5 bases). Trimming pared 3 bases from V and 3 bases from J, leaving 12 bases between. From germline, CDR1 is PRHDT and CDR2 FYEKMQ (reference sequence). This CDR3 is built from 14 residues. CDR3 nucleotide sequence: TGTGCCAGCAGCTTTGGTAGCGTAGGCTACGAGCAGTACTTC. It encodes CASSFGSVGYEQYF.

This clonotype showed up just a few times. The rearrangement links TRBV9 to TRBJ1-1, with D unclear. V was shortened by 8 bases and J by 0 bases, with 11 bases between the two germline ends. The CDR3 spans 13 residues. Germline V gene data show CDR1 as SGDLS and CDR2 as YYNGEE. Here the CDR3 DNA reads TGTGCCAGATGTACAGTTATGAACACTGAAGCTTTCTTT. This gives the protein CARCTVMNTEAFF.

This clonotype was recorded at least ten times. The rearrangement uses TRBV24-1 and TRBJ1-1, with TRBD1 matching 7 bases. V lost 3 bases and J lost 7; bases outside the gene matches: 4. Germline CDR1 reads KGHDR; CDR2 reads SFDVKD. This CDR3 region has 13 residues. CDR3 sequence reads: CATSDGTVHEAFF. The CDR3 DNA follows: TGTGCCACCAGTGATGGGACAGTACATGAAGCTTTCTTT.

At least ten counts were recorded for this clonotype. The genes are TRBV12-3 or TRBV12-4 and TRBJ2-6; no clear D gene. This CDR3 has 14 amino acids. The ends were cut back, 5 bases at V and 0 bases at J, with 5 bases in the middle. The CDR3 region has the DNA TGTGCCAGCAGTGAAGACTCTGGGGCCAACGTCCTGACTTTC. Its translation is CASSEDSGANVLTF.